The 15 T cell receptor beta chains given below trace back to one sample, sequenced in a study of shared clonotypes between healthy human individuals. Profiling relied on immunoSEQ multiplex PCR, and the TCRdb table lists in-frame clones only, not all of them. The data show over 1.4 million clones, with approximately 96% seen just once and roughly 1.2% held by the top ten. Sequenced input: naive CD4+ T cells sorted from blood. Documented subset: CD45RA+ positively selected. These receptors were obtained from a man younger than 45 in good health.

The chain is built from TRBV9 and TRBJ2-2, with D unresolved. V was clipped by 0 bases and J by 7 bases, with 4 bases between them. The CDR3 is 12 amino acids. Germline loops: CDR1 SGDLS, CDR2 YYNGEE. CDR3 region: CASSVAFGELFF. CDR3 bases: TGTGCCAGCAGCGTAGCTTTCGGGGAGCTGTTTTTT.

The rearrangement links TRBV29-1 to TRBJ1-1; 9 nucleotides agree with TRBD1. From germline, CDR1 is SQVTM and CDR2 ANQGSEA. Unmatched junction bases numbered 6, after V lost 6 bases and J lost 4 bases. The CDR3 is made up of 13 amino acids. CDR3 in DNA: TGCAGCGTGGCGGGACAGGGCCCCACTGAAGCTTTCTTT. The encoded protein is CSVAGQGPTEAFF.

This chain connects TRBV19 to TRBJ2-1; D assignment may be TRBD1 or TRBD2 (5 bases each). V lost 3 bases and J lost 6, with 21 bases in between. The CDR3 length is 17 residues. Germline values: CDR1 LNHDA, CDR2 SQIVND (reference sequence). The CDR3 bases are TGTGCCAGTAGTATCTATTTAGCGTGGCCCCAGGGCAATGAGCAGTTCTTC. It codes for CASSIYLAWPQGNEQFF.

Turning to this clone: This CDR3 is also generated by other DNA sequences in the sample. The chain links TRBV5-1 to TRBJ2-3; the D gene is possibly TRBD2 (6 bases). This CDR3 has 14 amino acids. Germline values: CDR1 SGHRS, CDR2 YFSETQ. Trimming removed 2 bases from V and 4 bases from J, with 11 bases in between. CDR3 bases: TGCGCCAGCAGCTTATCGGGAGACGCAGATACGCAGTATTTT. It is translated as CASSLSGDADTQYF. Variable domain in full (rest from reference TRBV5-1 and TRBJ2-3): KAGVTQTPRYLIKTRGQQVTLSCSPISGHRSVSWYQQTPGQGLQFLFEYFSETQRNKGNFPGRFSGRQFSNSRSEMNVSTLELGDSALYLCASSLSGDADTQYFGPGTRLTVL.

This chain joins TRBV20-1 and TRBJ2-5, with D unclear. Trimming removed 6 bases at V and 5 bases at J, with 10 bases between. CDR1 and CDR2 (germline): DFQATT, SNEGSKA (reference sequence). CDR3 length: 11 residues. The CDR3 sequence: CSAKPGETQYF. CDR3 DNA: TGCAGTGCCAAGCCCGGGGAGACCCAGTACTTC.

This chain links TRBV7-8 with TRBJ1-2; D ambiguous. The V end lost 4 bases, the J end lost 5 bases, and 26 bases lay between the germline ends. CDR1 and CDR2 from the germline V gene are SGHVS and FQNEAQ. The CDR3 contains 18 residues. The CDR3 here is CASSSQTFIEKPGYGYTF. CDR3 sequence (DNA): TGTGCCAGCAGCTCCCAAACTTTCATAGAAAAACCGGGGTATGGCTACACCTTC.

This chain uses TRBV5-1 with TRBJ2-3, with 13 bases identical to TRBD2. Germline loops: CDR1 SGHRS, CDR2 YFSETQ. The CDR3 covers 18 residues. V lost 4 bases, J lost 0 bases, and 8 bases stayed unmatched. The CDR3 is CASSGGGLAGSSTDTQYF. The CDR3 DNA follows: TGCGCCAGCAGCGGAGGGGGACTAGCGGGGTCTAGCACAGATACGCAGTATTTT. The full variable domain, its missing parts supplied by reference TRBV5-1 and TRBJ2-3, is KAGVTQTPRYLIKTRGQQVTLSCSPISGHRSVSWYQQTPGQGLQFLFEYFSETQRNKGNFPGRFSGRQFSNSRSEMNVSTLELGDSALYLCASSGGGLAGSSTDTQYFGPGTRLTVL.

The chain links TRBV5-5 to TRBJ2-7, with 10 bases identical to TRBD2. V was clipped by 0 bases and J by 7 bases; unmatched bases: 13. The germline V gene encodes CDR1 SGHKS and CDR2 YYEKEE (reference sequence). The CDR3 is 17 amino acids. The CDR3 protein is CASSLVGTSARSGEQYF. The CDR3 coding sequence is TGTGCCAGCAGCTTGGTGGGGACTAGCGCCAGGTCAGGGGAGCAGTACTTC.

V gene TRBV27 combines with J gene TRBJ2-7; D may be TRBD1 or TRBD2 (6 bases each). This CDR3 has 15 residues. The ends were cut back, 7 bases at V and 2 bases at J, with 18 bases in the middle. Per the germline V gene, CDR1 is MNHEY and CDR2 is SMNVEV (reference sequence). The CDR3 here is CASTTFGGRPYEQYF. The CDR3 nucleotides read TGTGCCAGCACCACGTTTGGGGGGCGGCCCTACGAGCAGTACTTC.

The chain uses TRBV27 and TRBJ1-5; D uncertain. V lost 2 bases to trimming and J lost 3 bases, with 8 bases between them. From germline, CDR1 is MNHEY and CDR2 SMNVEV (reference sequence). The CDR3 has 14 amino acids. CDR3 loop: CASSLENSNQPQHF. CDR3 DNA: TGTGCCAGCAGTTTAGAAAATTCCAATCAGCCCCAGCATTTT.

This chain links TRBV9 with TRBJ2-7, with D possibly TRBD1 on 6 matching bases. The CDR3 sequence is 14 residues long. V lost 0 bases and J lost 4, with 11 bases in between. CDR1 and CDR2 from the germline V gene are SGDLS and YYNGEE. CDR3 DNA: TGTGCCAGCAGCGTAGCCTTGGGGACATACGAGCAGTACTTC. Its translation: CASSVALGTYEQYF. Full variable domain (rest looked up from reference TRBV9 and TRBJ2-7): DSGVTQTPKHLITATGQRVTLRCSPRSGDLSVYWYQQSLDQGLQFLIQYYNGEERAKGNILERFSAQQFPDLHSELNLSSLELGDSALYFCASSVALGTYEQYFGPGTRLTVT.

CDR3 coding DNA: TGTGCCAGCAGCTTATATCGGCGGGGGAACTCCTACAATGAGCAGTTCTTC. Its protein product is CASSLYRRGNSYNEQFF. V usage is TRBV7-3 and J usage is TRBJ2-1; 7 bases line up with TRBD2. With V trimmed by 2 bases and J by 0 bases, 7 bases remained unmatched. Germline CDR1 SGHTA, CDR2 FQGTGA. The CDR3 spans 17 residues.

J is TRBJ2-3 and V is TRBV30, with 8 bases matching TRBD2. Germline V lookup: CDR1 GTSNPN, CDR2 SVGIG (reference sequence). CDR3 size: 12 residues. Germline trimming cut 2 bases from V and 8 bases from J; bases unmatched to any gene: 3. The CDR3 is CAWSPRGGTQYF. In DNA form, the CDR3 reads TGTGCCTGGAGTCCCCGGGGGGGTACGCAGTATTTT.

This rearrangement joins TRBV2 to TRBJ1-1; D might be TRBD1 (6 bases). Germline CDR1 reads SNHLY; CDR2 reads FYNNEI. CDR3 size: 14 residues. The V end was cut by 7 bases, the J end by 1 base, with 13 bases between. The CDR3 nucleotides read TGTGCCAGCAACTTAAAACAGGGGAACACTGAAGCTTTCTTT. As protein: CASNLKQGNTEAFF.

This rearrangement joins TRBV29-1 to TRBJ1-1; D is uncertain. From germline, CDR1 is SQVTM and CDR2 ANQGSEA. The CDR3 is made up of 11 amino acids. Deletions cut 3 bases from V and 6 bases from J, with 8 bases between. The CDR3 region is CSVEGGAEAFF. Written as DNA, the CDR3 is TGCAGCGTTGAGGGCGGGGCTGAAGCTTTCTTT. Combining the CDR3 with reference TRBV29-1 and TRBJ1-1 gives the whole variable domain SAVISQKPSRDICQRGTSLTIQCQVDSQVTMMFWYRQQPGQSLTLIATANQGSEATYESGFVIDKFPISRPNLTFSTLTVSNMSPEDSSIYLCSVEGGAEAFFGQGTRLTVV.